This T cell receptor (beta chain) was captured by sequencing in a study of technical replicates of blood from four donors. The CDR3 is 13 residues long. CDR1 is LGHNT, CDR2 FRNRAP, per germline. V lost 5 bases to trimming and J lost 3 bases; unmatched junction nucleotides: 3. Using immunoSEQ multiplex PCR, the repertoire was profiled, and TCRdb retains in-frame clones only, with some absent. Of under 85,000 clones in the sample, 95% to 97% were seen once. The genes are TRBV12-5 and TRBJ1-1; 7 bases line up with TRBD1. Sequencing used T cells isolated from PBMCs. The sequence was collected from a human donor in good health. CDR3 amino acids: CASGRDSHTEAFF. CDR3 bases: TGTGCTAGTGGTCGGGACAGTCACACTGAAGCTTTCTTT.